This T cell receptor beta chain was documented in a study of shared clonotypes between healthy human individuals. Across several immunoSEQ plates, the genomic DNA of each subset was split evenly. Libraries were prepared by immunoSEQ multiplex PCR; TCRdb keeps only in-frame clonotypes and omits some of them. The table has some 980,000 clones, around 80% seen once. The V and J ends lost 0 bases and 0 bases respectively, with 4 bases between them. This CDR3 is built from 14 residues. From germline, CDR1 is SGHDT and CDR2 YYEEEE. Sequenced sample: memory CD4+ T cells sorted from blood. Subset denoted: CD45RA-negative fraction. This sequence joins TRBV5-6 and TRBJ1-5, with D unclear. The receptor comes from a man aged 18 to 29 in good health. The CDR3 DNA sequence: TGTGCCAGCAGCTTGGTTTATAGCAATCAGCCCCAGCATTTT. It specifies CASSLVYSNQPQHF.